This record covers a single TCR beta chain. This sample was taken from a study of blood T cells in healthy people across ages. PCR was performed a second time for roughly 7 to 12 cycles using a sample-barcoded 5' primer and a J-beta primer mix. A template-switch adaptor that had 12 random nucleotides put a tag on each cDNA molecule. TCRdb re-called the 5' RACE reads through MiXCR, storing one row per CDR3 protein. Of 1,300,000 or so distinct CDR3 sequences detected, roughly 60% appear once; the ten largest clones hold 6.5% to 8.5%. Trimming left V 5 bases short and J 8 bases short, with 16 bases between. Looked up from germline, CDR1 is DFQATT and CDR2 is SNEGSKA (reference sequence). The CDR3 is 13 residues long.

The sequenced sample was blood. V and J are TRBV20-1 and TRBJ2-4; a weak D match, TRBD2 (7 bases). The clonotype was recovered from a man aged 18 to 29 in good health. Written as DNA, the CDR3 is TGCAGTGCTTACAGGGATGGGAGGGACATTCAGTACTTC. It is translated as CSAYRDGRDIQYF.